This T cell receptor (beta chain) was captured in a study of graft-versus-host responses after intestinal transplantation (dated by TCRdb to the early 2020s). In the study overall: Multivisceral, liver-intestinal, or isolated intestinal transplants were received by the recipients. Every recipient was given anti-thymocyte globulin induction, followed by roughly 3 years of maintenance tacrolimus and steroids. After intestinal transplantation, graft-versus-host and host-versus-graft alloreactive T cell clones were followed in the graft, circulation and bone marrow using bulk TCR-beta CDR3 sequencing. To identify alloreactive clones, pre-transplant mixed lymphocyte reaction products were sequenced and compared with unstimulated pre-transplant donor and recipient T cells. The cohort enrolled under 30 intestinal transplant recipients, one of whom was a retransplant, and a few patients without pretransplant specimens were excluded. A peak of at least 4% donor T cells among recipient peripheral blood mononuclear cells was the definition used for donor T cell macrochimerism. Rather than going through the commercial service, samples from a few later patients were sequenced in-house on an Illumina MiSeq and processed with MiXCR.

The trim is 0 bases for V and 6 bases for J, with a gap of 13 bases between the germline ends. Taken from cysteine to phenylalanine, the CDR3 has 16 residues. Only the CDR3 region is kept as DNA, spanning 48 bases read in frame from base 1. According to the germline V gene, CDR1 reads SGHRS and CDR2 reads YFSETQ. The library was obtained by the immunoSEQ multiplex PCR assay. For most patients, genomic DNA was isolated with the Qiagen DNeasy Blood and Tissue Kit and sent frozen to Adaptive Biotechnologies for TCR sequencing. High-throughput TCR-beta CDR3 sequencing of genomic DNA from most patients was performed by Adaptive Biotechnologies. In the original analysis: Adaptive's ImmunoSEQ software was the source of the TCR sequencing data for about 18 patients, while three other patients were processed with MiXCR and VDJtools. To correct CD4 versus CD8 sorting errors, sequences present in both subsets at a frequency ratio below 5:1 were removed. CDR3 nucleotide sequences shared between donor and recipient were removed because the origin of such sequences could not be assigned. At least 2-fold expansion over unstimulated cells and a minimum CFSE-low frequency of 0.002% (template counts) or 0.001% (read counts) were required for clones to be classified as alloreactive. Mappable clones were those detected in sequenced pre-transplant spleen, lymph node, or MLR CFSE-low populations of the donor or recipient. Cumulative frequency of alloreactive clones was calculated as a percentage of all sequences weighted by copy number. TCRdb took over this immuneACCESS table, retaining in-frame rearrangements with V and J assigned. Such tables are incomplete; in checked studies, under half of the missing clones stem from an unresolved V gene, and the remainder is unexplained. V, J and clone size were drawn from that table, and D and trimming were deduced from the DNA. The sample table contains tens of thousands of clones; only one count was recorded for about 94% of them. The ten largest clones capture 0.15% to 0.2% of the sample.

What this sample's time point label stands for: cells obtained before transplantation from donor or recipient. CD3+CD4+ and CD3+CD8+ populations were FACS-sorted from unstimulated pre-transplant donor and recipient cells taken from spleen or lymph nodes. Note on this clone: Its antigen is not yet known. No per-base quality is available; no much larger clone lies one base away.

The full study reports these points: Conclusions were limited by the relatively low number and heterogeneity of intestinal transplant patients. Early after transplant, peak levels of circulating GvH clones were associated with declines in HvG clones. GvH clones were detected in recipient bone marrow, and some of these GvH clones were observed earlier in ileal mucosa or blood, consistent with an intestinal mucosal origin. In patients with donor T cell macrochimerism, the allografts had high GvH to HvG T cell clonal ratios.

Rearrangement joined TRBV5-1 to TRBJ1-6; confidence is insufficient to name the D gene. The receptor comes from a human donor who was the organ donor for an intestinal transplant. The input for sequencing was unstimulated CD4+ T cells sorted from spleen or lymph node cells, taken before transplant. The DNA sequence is TGCGCCAGCAGCTTGGTGGCTTCGGCACGTAATTCACCCCTCCACTTT. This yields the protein CASSLVASARNSPLHF.